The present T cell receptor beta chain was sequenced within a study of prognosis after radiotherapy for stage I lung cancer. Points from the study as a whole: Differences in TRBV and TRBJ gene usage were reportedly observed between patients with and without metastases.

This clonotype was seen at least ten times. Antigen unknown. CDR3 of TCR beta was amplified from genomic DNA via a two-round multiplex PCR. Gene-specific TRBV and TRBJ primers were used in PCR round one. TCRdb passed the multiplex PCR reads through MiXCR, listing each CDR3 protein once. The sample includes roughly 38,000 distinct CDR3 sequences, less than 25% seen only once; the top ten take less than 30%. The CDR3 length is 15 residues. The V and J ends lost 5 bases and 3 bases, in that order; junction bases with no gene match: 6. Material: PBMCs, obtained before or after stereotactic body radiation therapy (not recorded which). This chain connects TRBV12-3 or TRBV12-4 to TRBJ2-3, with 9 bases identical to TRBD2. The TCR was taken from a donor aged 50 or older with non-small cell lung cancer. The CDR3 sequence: CASSDLAGRTDTQYF. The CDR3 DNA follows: TGTGCCAGCAGTGACCTAGCGGGAAGAACAGATACGCAGTATTTT.